Below, one T cell receptor (beta chain) is given with its context. What it binds is not known. These data come from a study of CD8+CD57+ T cells in acquired aplastic anemia. Looking at the study overall: The DNA of sorted CD4+ and CD8+ cells averaged 3.2 ug.

Study-wide points: Patients showed no significant difference from controls in CD8+ Simpson's diversity. More than 25 was the count of CD8+ CDR3 sequences that patients shared with controls.

Both TCR beta VDJ combination and CDR3 sequence profiling were carried out. Genomic DNA was the template for this profiling. TCRdb independently ran MiXCR on the reads; one entry per CDR3 protein. There are around 170,000 distinct CDR3 sequences in the sample; just under 50% occur only once, and 8% to 10% lies in the top ten. Flow cytometry had shown expanded CD8+CD57+ cells in the patients chosen for sequencing. Prior therapy had not been administered to any patient at the time of blood sampling. The receptor comes from a human donor with aplastic anemia. The sequenced sample consisted of sorted CD4+, CD8+, or CD8+CD57+ T cells (not recorded which) from PBMCs.

The CDR3 DNA reads TGTGCCAGCAGCTTAGCTGAGGGGGCGGACTACACCTTC. Translating it yields CASSLAEGADYTF. This chain uses TRBV7-2 with TRBJ1-2, with 7 positions matching TRBD1. The CDR3 runs to 13 residues. The V and J ends lost 0 bases and 10 bases, in that order; junction bases with no gene match: 5. Germline V CDR1 and CDR2: SGHTA, FQGNSA. Together with reference TRBV7-2 and TRBJ1-2, the CDR3 gives the full variable domain: GAGVSQSPSNKVTEKGKDVELRCDPISGHTALYWYRQSLGQGLEFLIYFQGNSAPDKSGLPSDRFSAERTGGSVSTLTIQRTQQEDSAVYLCASSLAEGADYTFGSGTRLTVV.